This T cell receptor (beta chain) was retrieved from a study of CD8+ T cells in alopecia areata. As for the study in general: Administration of oral tofacitinib to treated patients was at 5 to 10 mg twice daily. Patients took tofacitinib for 6 to 18 months, followed by 6 drug-free months.

Regarding the study as a whole: Lesional scalp, especially alopecia totalis/universalis, showed higher clonality than normal scalp.

Those with alopecia areata gave lesional scalp punch biopsies and peripheral blood. As concerns this clone: Antigen unknown.

It was cDNA, reverse transcribed from extracted RNA, that served as the sequencing template. Sequencing was performed with immunoSEQ multiplex PCR; in TCRdb, only in-frame clones are kept and a portion is missing. The table records some 180,000 clones, roughly 59% of them present only once. The sequences come from CD4+ T cells sorted from blood, collected at week 0. The receptor comes from a human donor with alopecia areata.

The CDR3 nucleotides are TGTGCCAGCAGCTTCGACAGAGTAGTCTCCTACGAGCAGTACTTC. Protein sequence: CASSFDRVVSYEQYF. The rearrangement uses TRBV7-2 and TRBJ2-7; the D gene is possibly TRBD1 (5 bases). The germline CDR1 and CDR2 sequences are SGHTA and FQGNSA. This CDR3 has 15 residues. The ends were cut back, 3 bases at V and 0 bases at J, with 12 bases in the middle.